This TCR beta chain was profiled in a study of blood T cell repertoires in COVID-19. The wider study: COVID-19 samples, acute and convalescent, were from the United States, Italy and Spain.

In its sample, this clone was seen once. In germline, CDR1 is MDHEN, CDR2 SYDVKM. J gave up 4 bases and V 9 bases, and 6 bases lay outside the gene matches. The CDR3 is made up of 13 amino acids. Measured with immunoSEQ multiplex PCR; TCRdb has only the in-frame clones, and not every one. The table shows about 240,000 clones, with 80% to 90% occurring only once. The sequenced material came from peripheral blood. The TCR comes from a man over 45 with acute or convalescent COVID-19. The rearrangement uses TRBV28 and TRBJ2-5, with TRBD1 matching 9 bases. The CDR3 region has the DNA TGTGCCAGTTACAGGGGGCCAGGAGAGACCCAGTACTTC. Translating gives CASYRGPGETQYF.